This TCR beta chain stems from a study of cytomegalovirus exposure and HLA in healthy donors. Study overall: Researchers found that about 84% of 350 to 500 genotyped donors fell within the Caucasian-associated ancestry cluster.

The CDR3 runs to 18 residues. Germline-derived CDR1 and CDR2 are MRHNA and SNTAGT. The PCR was carried out with 60 Vbeta primers and 13 Jbeta primers. Clones were sequenced by immunoSEQ multiplex PCR, and TCRdb holds only the in-frame ones, with some missing. The table lists 130,000 or so clones, 75% to 85% of them singletons. Comment on this clone: The junction departs from germline at one end; a sequencing error may be responsible.

The source material was PBMCs. The sequence derives from a woman in her forties or fifties in good health and CMV-seropositive. V is TRBV6-4 and J is TRBJ2-6, with a weak D call TRBD2 (6 bases). CDR3: CASSDSRDFLSGANGLTF. In nucleotides, the CDR3 is TGTGCCAGCAGTGACTCCCGGGACTTTCTTTCTGGGGCCAACGGCCTGACTTTC.